This T cell receptor beta chain stems from a study of blood T cell repertoires in COVID-19. Study in general: From the United States, Italy and Spain came samples of acute and convalescent COVID-19. The analysed material was cDNA or gDNA that came from T cells, B-cell-depleted T cells, or PBMCs.

In the original workflow: Amplifying reference gene primers gave estimates of nucleated cell counts. Measured with immunoSEQ multiplex PCR; TCRdb has only the in-frame clones, and not every one. That table gives V, J and clone size, and the DNA gave D and trimming. The sample consists of tens of thousands of clones, 80% to 90% of them appearing once. This CDR3 spans 13 amino acids. V was pared by 5 bases and J by 8 bases, with 16 bases between. The germline gives CDR1 SGHTA, CDR2 FQGNSA. The origin of this receptor is a woman of 80 years or more with active or convalescent COVID-19. Sequencing was performed on peripheral blood. The chain couples TRBV7-2 to TRBJ2-7; D unclear. The CDR3 DNA reads as TGTGCCAGCAGCCCCCGCCTGGGCCATCAGCAGTACTTC. The encoded protein is CASSPRLGHQQYF.